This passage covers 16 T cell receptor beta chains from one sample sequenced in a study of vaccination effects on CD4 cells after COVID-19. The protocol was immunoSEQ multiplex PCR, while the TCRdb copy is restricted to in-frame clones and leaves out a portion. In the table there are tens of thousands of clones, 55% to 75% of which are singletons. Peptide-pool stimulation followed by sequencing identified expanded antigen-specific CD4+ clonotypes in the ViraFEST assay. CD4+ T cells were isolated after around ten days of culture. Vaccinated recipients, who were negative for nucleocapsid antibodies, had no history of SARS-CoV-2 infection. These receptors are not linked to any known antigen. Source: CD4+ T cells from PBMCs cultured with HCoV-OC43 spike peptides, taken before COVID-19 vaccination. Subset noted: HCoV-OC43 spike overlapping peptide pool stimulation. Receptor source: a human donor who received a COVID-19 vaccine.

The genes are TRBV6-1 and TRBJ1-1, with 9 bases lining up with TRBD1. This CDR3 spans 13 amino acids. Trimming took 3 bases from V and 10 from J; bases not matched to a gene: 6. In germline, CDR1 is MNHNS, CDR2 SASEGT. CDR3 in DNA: TGTGCCAGCAGTGAGACATTGACAGGGGGAGCTTTCTTT. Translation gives CASSETLTGGAFF.

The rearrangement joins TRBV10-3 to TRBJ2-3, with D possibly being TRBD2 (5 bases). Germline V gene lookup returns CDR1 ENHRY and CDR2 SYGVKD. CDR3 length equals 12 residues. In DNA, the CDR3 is TGTGGAAGCGGAGGTACCACAGATACGCAGTATTTT. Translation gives CGSGGTTDTQYF.

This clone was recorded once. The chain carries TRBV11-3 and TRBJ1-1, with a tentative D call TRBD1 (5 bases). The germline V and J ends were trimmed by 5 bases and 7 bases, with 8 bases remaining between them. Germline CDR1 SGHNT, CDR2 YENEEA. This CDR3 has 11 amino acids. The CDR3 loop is CASSGGYEAFF. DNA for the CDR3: TGTGCCAGCAGCGGGGGATATGAAGCTTTCTTT.

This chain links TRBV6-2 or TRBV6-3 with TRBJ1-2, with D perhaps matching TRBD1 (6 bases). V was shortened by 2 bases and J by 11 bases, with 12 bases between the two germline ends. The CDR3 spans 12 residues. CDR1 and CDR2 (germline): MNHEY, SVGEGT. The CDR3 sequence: CASSYEGGRYTF. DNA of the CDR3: TGTGCCAGCAGTTACGAGGGGGGTCGATACACCTTC.

The CDR3 sequence: CASSLGQGSGYTF. Here the CDR3 DNA reads TGTGCCAGCAGCTTGGGGCAGGGGAGTGGCTACACCTTC. V usage is TRBV5-6 and J usage is TRBJ1-2, with TRBD1 as a possible D gene (6 bases). Germline V gene lookup returns CDR1 SGHDT and CDR2 YYEEEE. Trimming took 0 bases from V and 7 from J, leaving 10 bases between them. CDR3 length: 13 residues.

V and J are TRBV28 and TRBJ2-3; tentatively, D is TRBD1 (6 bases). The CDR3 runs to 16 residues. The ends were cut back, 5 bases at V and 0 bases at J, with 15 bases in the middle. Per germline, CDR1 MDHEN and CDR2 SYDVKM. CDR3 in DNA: TGTGCCAGCAGTGTAATCAGGGGATGGAGCACAGATACGCAGTATTTT. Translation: CASSVIRGWSTDTQYF.

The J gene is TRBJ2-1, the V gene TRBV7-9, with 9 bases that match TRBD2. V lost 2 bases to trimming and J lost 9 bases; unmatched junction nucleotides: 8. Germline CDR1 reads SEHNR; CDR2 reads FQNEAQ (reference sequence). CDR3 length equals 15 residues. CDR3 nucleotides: TGTGCCAGCAGCTTACGGCGGGAGGGCGTGGGTGAGCAGTTCTTC. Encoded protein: CASSLRREGVGEQFF.

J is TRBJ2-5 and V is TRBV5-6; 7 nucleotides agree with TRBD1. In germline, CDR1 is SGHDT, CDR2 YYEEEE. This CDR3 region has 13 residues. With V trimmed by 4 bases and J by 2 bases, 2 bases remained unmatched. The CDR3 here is CASSPTGQETQYF. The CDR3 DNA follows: TGTGCCAGCAGCCCGACAGGGCAAGAGACCCAGTACTTC.

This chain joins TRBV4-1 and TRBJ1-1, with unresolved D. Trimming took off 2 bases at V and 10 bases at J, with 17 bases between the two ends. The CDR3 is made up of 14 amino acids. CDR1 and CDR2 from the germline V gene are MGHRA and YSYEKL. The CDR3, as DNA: TGCGCCAGCAGCCAACGGACCGCCCTCGAGGGAGCTTTCTTT. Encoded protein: CASSQRTALEGAFF.

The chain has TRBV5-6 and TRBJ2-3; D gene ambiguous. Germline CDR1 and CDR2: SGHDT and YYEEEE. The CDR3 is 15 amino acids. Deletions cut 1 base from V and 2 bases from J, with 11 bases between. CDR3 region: CASSLFRQDTDTQYF. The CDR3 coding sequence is TGTGCCAGCAGCTTGTTCCGGCAAGACACAGATACGCAGTATTTT.

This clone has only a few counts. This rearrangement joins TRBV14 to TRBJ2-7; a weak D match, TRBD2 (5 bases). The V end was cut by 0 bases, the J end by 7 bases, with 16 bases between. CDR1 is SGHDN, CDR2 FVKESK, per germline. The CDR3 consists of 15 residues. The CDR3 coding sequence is TGTGCCAGCAGCCAAGATAGGGCGCTAGCTGAAGAGCAGTACTTC. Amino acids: CASSQDRALAEEQYF.

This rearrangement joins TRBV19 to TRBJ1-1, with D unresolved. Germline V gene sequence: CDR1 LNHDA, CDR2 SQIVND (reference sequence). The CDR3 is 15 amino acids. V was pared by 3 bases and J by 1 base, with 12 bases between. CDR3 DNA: TGTGCCAGTAGTATGGAGGCACAGCCGAACACTGAAGCTTTCTTT. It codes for CASSMEAQPNTEAFF.

DNA of the CDR3: TGTGCCAGCAGCGGGTGGCCTTACAATGAGCAGTTCTTC. Translating it yields CASSGWPYNEQFF. The chain is built from TRBV11-2 and TRBJ2-1, with D hard to call. Trimming took 5 bases from V and 4 from J, leaving 9 bases between them. Germline CDR1 reads SGHAT; CDR2 reads FQNNGV. CDR3 length: 13 amino acids.

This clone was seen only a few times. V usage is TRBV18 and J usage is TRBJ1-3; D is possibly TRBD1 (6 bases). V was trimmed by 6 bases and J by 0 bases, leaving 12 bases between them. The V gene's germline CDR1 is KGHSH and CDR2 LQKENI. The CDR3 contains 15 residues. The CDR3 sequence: CASSHDRTSGNTIYF. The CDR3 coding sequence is TGTGCCAGCTCCCACGACAGGACCTCTGGAAACACCATATATTTT.

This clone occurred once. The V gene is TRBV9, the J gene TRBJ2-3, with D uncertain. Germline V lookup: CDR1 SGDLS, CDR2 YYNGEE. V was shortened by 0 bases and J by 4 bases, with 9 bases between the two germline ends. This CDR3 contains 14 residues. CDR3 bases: TGTGCCAGCAGCGTAGGTTGGCGACCAGATACGCAGTATTTT. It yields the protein CASSVGWRPDTQYF.

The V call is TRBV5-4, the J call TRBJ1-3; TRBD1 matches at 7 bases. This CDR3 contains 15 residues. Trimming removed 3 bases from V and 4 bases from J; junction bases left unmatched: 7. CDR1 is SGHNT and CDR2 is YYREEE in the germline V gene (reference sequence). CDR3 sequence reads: CASSSPRQGGNTIYF. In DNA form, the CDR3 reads TGTGCCAGCAGCTCCCCACGACAGGGAGGAAACACCATATATTTT.